This T cell receptor (beta chain) was sequenced in a study of molecular identifiers for immune sequencing clone quantification. TCRdb itself ran the PCR reads through MiXCR, one entry per CDR3 protein. The table shows around 470,000 distinct CDR3 sequences, with around 23% occurring only once. Sequenced: naive CD8+ T cells from blood, with Jurkat cell RNA spiked in. Subset specified: FACS-sorted CD8+CD4-CCR7+CD45RA+ naive T cells. The sequence was collected from a human donor in good health. Some libraries in this study had Jurkat cell RNA spiked in.

CDR3 nucleotide sequence: TGTGCCAGCAGCCAAGAATGGGGAGCTGGGGCCAACGTCCTGACTTTC. The encoded protein is CASSQEWGAGANVLTF. The chain recombines TRBV3-1 with TRBJ2-6, with D maybe TRBD2 (5 bases). With 0 bases removed from V and 2 bases from J, the gap between germline ends came to 8 bases. The germline gives CDR1 LGHDT, CDR2 YNNKEL (reference sequence). This CDR3 contains 16 residues.